At least ten counts were recorded for the clone carrying this TCR beta chain. Its target is not known. TCRdb re-called the 5' RACE reads with MiXCR, one entry per CDR3 protein. The repertoire holds roughly 340,000 distinct CDR3 sequences, with over 25% as singletons. The CDR3 contains 13 residues. Between the trimmed V and J ends, which lost 3 bases and 4 bases, there was a span of 7 bases. Germline loops: CDR1 SGDLS, CDR2 YYNGEE. The data derive from a study of identical twins' blood T cells. Regarding the study as a whole: Abundant TCRbeta CDR3s overlapped more between twins than with unrelated donors. Twins reportedly had markedly more similar V usage than unrelated donors, even among out-of-frame TCRbeta clonotypes.

The clonotype originates from a woman aged 18 to 55 in good health. Sequenced sample: PBMCs. The rearrangement joins TRBV9 to TRBJ2-2; D ambiguous. The CDR3 sequence: CASSGWITGELFF. The CDR3 nucleotides read TGTGCCAGCAGCGGATGGATCACCGGGGAGCTGTTTTTT.